Below are 22 T cell receptor beta chains sequenced from a single sample in a study of shared clonotypes between healthy human individuals. Profiled with immunoSEQ multiplex PCR; TCRdb holds only in-frame clones, not every one. The sample shows about 450,000 clones, roughly 80% of them seen only once. The sequenced sample was PBMCs. The receptors here all came from a woman aged 35 to 49 in good health. Some clones in this sample may be carry-over from other donors' samples.

J is TRBJ2-5 and V is TRBV7-5. TRBV7-5 is reported as a pseudogene. The CDR3 is 13 residues long. DNA for the CDR3: TGTGCCAGCAGCTTAATGGGGGAAGAGACCCAGTACTTC. This translates into CASSLMGEETQYF.

This clone was counted a few times. The chain couples TRBV6-4 to TRBJ1-5; D unresolved. Trimming removed 6 bases from V and 4 bases from J, with 10 bases in between. The CDR3 consists of 13 residues. Germline values: CDR1 MRHNA, CDR2 SNTAGT. Written as DNA, the CDR3 is TGTGCCAGCAGCCCTGCAGAAAATCAGCCCCAGCATTTT. Protein sequence: CASSPAENQPQHF.

J is TRBJ2-5 and V is TRBV7-9, with D perhaps assigned TRBD1 or TRBD2 (5 bases each). This CDR3 is built from 12 residues. V lost 5 bases to trimming and J lost 13 bases, with 17 bases between them. The germline CDR1 and CDR2 sequences are SEHNR and FQNEAQ (reference sequence). CDR3 protein: CASSHETGTWYF. The CDR3 bases are TGTGCCAGCAGCCACGAGACCGGGACCTGGTACTTC.

The chain uses TRBV7-9 and TRBJ2-7; the D gene is possibly TRBD2 (5 bases). The CDR3 totals 18 residues. CDR1 SEHNR and CDR2 FQNEAQ come from the germline V gene (reference sequence). V lost 2 bases and J lost 2, with 22 bases in between. The CDR3 here is CASSLIAAASSGTYEQYF. CDR3 sequence (DNA): TGTGCCAGCAGCTTAATTGCAGCCGCCTCCTCGGGGACCTACGAGCAGTACTTC.

The V and J genes are TRBV19 and TRBJ1-5; tentative D call: TRBD1 (5 bases). The germline V gene has CDR1 LNHDA and CDR2 SQIVND (reference sequence). The CDR3 runs 16 residues. The V end was cut by 1 base, the J end by 1 base, with 11 bases between. DNA of the CDR3: TGTGCCAGTAGTATAGGGGGGTCCCGGAGCAATCAGCCCCAGCATTTT. It yields the protein CASSIGGSRSNQPQHF. Variable domain in full (rest from reference TRBV19 and TRBJ1-5): DGGITQSPKYLFRKEGQNVTLSCEQNLNHDAMYWYRQDPGQGLRLIYYSQIVNDFQKGDIAEGYSVSREKKESFPLTVTSAQKNPTAFYLCASSIGGSRSNQPQHFGDGTRLSIL.

This clone showed up just a few times. The gene calls are TRBV6-1 and TRBJ2-2; 7 bases agree with TRBD1. Losses at the gene ends were 4 bases for V and 1 base for J; bases not matched to a gene: 6. Germline assignment: CDR1 MNHNS and CDR2 SASEGT. The CDR3 totals 16 residues. The CDR3 region is CASSGAGTENTGELFF. CDR3 bases: TGTGCCAGCAGTGGAGCCGGGACAGAGAACACCGGGGAGCTGTTTTTT.

Of note for this clone: At the DNA level, this CDR3 is encoded by other sequences in the same sample as well. This chain links TRBV30 with TRBJ2-7; no reliable D call. Germline-derived CDR1 and CDR2 are GTSNPN and SVGIG (reference sequence). CDR3 length: 11 amino acids. Trimming took 1 base from V and 3 from J, leaving 4 bases between them. DNA for the CDR3: TGTGCCTGGAGTGGTAACTACGAGCAGTACTTC. Its translation: CAWSGNYEQYF.

This clone was seen a single time. J is TRBJ1-2 and V is TRBV6-1, with D tentatively TRBD1 (6 bases). V lost 0 bases, J lost 9 bases, and 14 bases lay in between. Germline V CDR1 and CDR2: MNHNS, SASEGT. The CDR3 runs to 14 residues. The CDR3 reads CASSEARTVSSYTF. The CDR3 bases are TGTGCCAGCAGTGAAGCGCGGACAGTCTCGAGCTACACCTTC.

The genes are TRBV2 and TRBJ2-1; tentatively, D is TRBD1 (5 bases). V was trimmed by 7 bases and J by 2 bases, leaving 15 bases between them. Germline CDR1 is SNHLY and CDR2 is FYNNEI. CDR3 length: 15 amino acids. The CDR3 DNA follows: TGTGCCAGCACCCAGGACACCTTTACCTACAATGAGCAGTTCTTC. It is translated as CASTQDTFTYNEQFF.

The chain uses TRBV19 and TRBJ2-7; TRBD1 agrees at 9 bases. Germline V lookup: CDR1 LNHDA, CDR2 SQIVND (reference sequence). With V trimmed by 5 bases and J by 5 bases, 7 bases remained unmatched. This CDR3 is built from 14 residues. This chain's CDR3 is CASSPRQGGDEQYF. DNA for the CDR3: TGTGCCAGTAGTCCAAGACAGGGGGGAGACGAGCAGTACTTC.

The DNA of the CDR3 is TGTGCCAGCAGTTTATCCGGGACAGGGGGCGGGGAGCAGTACTTC. Its translation: CASSLSGTGGGEQYF. The genes are TRBV28 and TRBJ2-7; 12 bases are a match to TRBD1. The CDR3 length is 15 residues. CDR1 and CDR2 from the germline V gene are MDHEN and SYDVKM. Trimming cost V 1 base and J 7 bases; bases outside gene matches: 5.

There are a few counts of this clone. The chain is built from TRBV29-1 and TRBJ2-3; 9 nucleotides line up with TRBD2. From germline, CDR1 is SQVTM and CDR2 ANQGSEA. V lost 3 bases to trimming and J lost 4 bases; unmatched junction nucleotides: 2. The CDR3 runs 13 residues. The CDR3 region is CSVEPSGADTQYF. The CDR3 DNA reads TGCAGCGTTGAGCCTAGCGGGGCAGATACGCAGTATTTT.

The CDR3, as DNA: TGTGCCAGCAGTTCCGACAGGGCTGGCTACACCTTC. Its protein is CASSSDRAGYTF. The chain recombines TRBV6-5 with TRBJ1-2; 7 bases align to TRBD1. The CDR3 length is 12 residues. Germline values: CDR1 MNHEY, CDR2 SVGAGI. V gave up 4 bases and J gave up 7 bases; unmatched junction bases: 3.

V is TRBV15 and J is TRBJ2-2; 9 nucleotides agree with TRBD2. Germline CDR1 LNHNV, CDR2 YYDKDF (reference sequence). The ends lost 6 bases at V and 2 bases at J; junction bases unmatched: 1. This CDR3 has 14 residues. The CDR3 loop reads CATRTSGNTGELFF. Here the CDR3 DNA reads TGTGCCACCAGGACTAGCGGTAACACCGGGGAGCTGTTTTTT.

The chain has TRBV19 and TRBJ2-5; TRBD2 agrees at 10 bases. After removal of 3 bases from V and 1 base from J, the junction contained 5 bases not matched to a gene. The CDR3 extends over 16 amino acids. The V gene's germline CDR1 is LNHDA and CDR2 SQIVND (reference sequence). The CDR3 region is CASSMGLAGGQETQYF. In nucleotides, the CDR3 is TGTGCCAGTAGTATGGGCTTAGCGGGGGGCCAAGAGACCCAGTACTTC.

Concerning this clone: The identical CDR3 is also encoded by other nucleotide sequences in the sample. V is TRBV7-3 and J is TRBJ2-1; TRBD2 matches at 10 bases. With 5 bases clipped from V and 2 bases from J, the junction kept 3 bases outside the gene matches. The V gene's germline CDR1 is SGHTA and CDR2 FQGTGA. The CDR3 spans 15 residues. The CDR3 DNA follows: TGTGCCAGCAGCCCGCTAGCGGGAGCCTACAATGAGCAGTTCTTC. As protein: CASSPLAGAYNEQFF.

This chain links TRBV6-6 with TRBJ2-7, with 9 bases aligning to TRBD2. CDR3 length equals 15 residues. The germline CDR1 and CDR2 sequences are MNHNY and SVGAGI (reference sequence). The trim removed 5 bases at V and 2 bases at J, leaving 7 bases unmatched. CDR3 amino acids: CASSGGLAHTYEQYF. The CDR3 nucleotides read TGTGCCAGCAGTGGAGGACTAGCGCATACCTACGAGCAGTACTTC.

The CDR3 DNA reads TGTGCCAGCAACCCCGACGGGACAGGGGCTCCCGAGCAGTACTTC. It yields the protein CASNPDGTGAPEQYF. This chain connects TRBV6-1 to TRBJ2-7; 10 nucleotides agree with TRBD1. After removal of 7 bases from V and 6 bases from J, the junction contained 12 bases not matched to a gene. Germline CDR1 reads MNHNS; CDR2 reads SASEGT. The CDR3 has 15 amino acids.

J is TRBJ1-5 and V is TRBV6-1, with 7 bases lining up with TRBD1. CDR3 length equals 13 residues. V lost 6 bases and J lost 7; bases outside the gene matches: 6. CDR1 MNHNS and CDR2 SASEGT come from the germline V gene. CDR3 sequence (DNA): TGTGCCAGCAGATTGGACAGGCTCCAGCCCCAGCATTTT. Its protein is CASRLDRLQPQHF.

The V and J genes are TRBV6-4 and TRBJ1-2, with 7 bases identical to TRBD1. The length of the CDR3 is 16 residues. The V segment lost 4 bases and the J segment 2 bases; nucleotides outside the gene matches: 10. CDR1 is MRHNA, CDR2 SNTAGT, per germline. The CDR3 DNA reads as TGTGCCAGCAGTGGAGCCCGACAGGGCATCAACTATGGCTACACCTTC. Translating it yields CASSGARQGINYGYTF.

The gene calls are TRBV10-2 and TRBJ2-1; TRBD2 matches at 13 bases. CDR3 length: 17 amino acids. Germline V lookup: CDR1 WSHSY, CDR2 SAAADI. V dropped 8 bases and J dropped 5; count of bases not matched to a gene: 12. The CDR3 nucleotides are TGCGCCAGCCTAGGATGGGGGACTAGCGGGAATAACAATGAGCAGTTCTTC. This codes for CASLGWGTSGNNNEQFF.

This chain uses TRBV9 with TRBJ1-2, with D unresolved. This CDR3 spans 12 amino acids. CDR1 is SGDLS and CDR2 is YYNGEE in the germline V gene. Trimming cost V 4 bases and J 8 bases, with 12 bases left between them. The CDR3 loop is CASSLNRGGYTF. The CDR3, as DNA: TGTGCCAGCAGCCTCAACAGAGGCGGCTACACCTTC.